This TCR beta chain was documented in a study of cytomegalovirus exposure and HLA in healthy donors. The junction had 11 bases not matched to a gene; V was cut back by 5 bases and J by 7 bases. The CDR3 covers 15 residues. Germline values: CDR1 MNHEY, CDR2 SMNVEV (reference sequence). The PCR had 60 Vbeta and 13 Jbeta primers. The table came from immunoSEQ multiplex PCR; TCRdb's copy has only in-frame clones and leaves some out. The sample consists of over 100,000 clones, 60% to 85% of them appearing once. The chain combines TRBV27 with TRBJ2-4, with TRBD1 identical over 7 bases. Sequenced input: PBMCs. The origin of this receptor is a middle-aged woman in good health and CMV-seropositive. CDR3 nucleotide sequence: TGTGCCAGCAGTGCCATGGGACAGCCACTTAACATTCAGTACTTC. Amino acids: CASSAMGQPLNIQYF.